This T cell receptor beta chain was observed in a study of regulatory T cells in long-lasting Graves disease. This CDR3 contains 16 residues. The V gene end was trimmed by 4 bases and the J gene end by 5 bases; junction bases not matched to a gene: 7. Germline V gene lookup returns CDR1 LNHDA and CDR2 SQIVND (reference sequence). CDR3 regions were amplified by Arm-PCR using iRepertoire HTBI primers to build TCR beta libraries. TCRdb fed the multiplex PCR reads into MiXCR, producing one record per CDR3 protein. Of roughly 520,000 distinct CDR3 sequences in the sample, around 12% were seen once. Time point meaning: newly diagnosed GD, antithyroid drugs for less than 3 months. The TCR library was prepared using RNA isolated from PBMCs. The same data also went into a second study, on T cells in Graves' hyperthyroidism and ophthalmopathy.

The sequence came from a woman aged 25 to 39 with Graves disease. J is TRBJ1-5 and V is TRBV19, with 11 nucleotides matching TRBD1. Sample: peripheral blood mononuclear cells (PBMCs), taken at new diagnosis, from a patient treated with antithyroid drugs. In DNA, the CDR3 is TGTGCCAGTAGTAGGGGACCGGGACAGGGGGATCAGCCCCAGCATTTT. It is translated as CASSRGPGQGDQPQHF.